The entry below describes one T cell receptor (beta chain). Its binding antigen is unknown. Base qualities are missing; no much larger clone stands one base away. TCRdb names Illumina HiSeq 1500 as the instrument used. TCRdb trimmed the raw reads at Q25, called clones with MiXCR and kept productive beta chains. Entries that share a CDR3 protein sequence are merged under the most common genes and DNA. The sample table lists just under 550,000 distinct CDR3 sequences, more than 20% of them with a count of one. Jointly, the top ten make up under 15% of the sample. The sample belongs to a study of T cell repertoires in cytomegalovirus infection (dated by TCRdb to 2018 to 2020). Turning to the overall study: Donor HLA type was relevant to the analysis, because carriage of CMV infection together with the matching HLA type was indicated by public TCR beta signatures. General conclusions and limits of the study: In both this cohort and an independent roughly 350-donor cohort, the cumulative frequency of public TCR beta family members distinguished carriers of CMV infection plus the relevant HLA type. The ex vivo response was dominated by HLA-C-restricted CMV-specific TCR beta clonotypes, which also provided the single most frequent clonotype in two of eight donors.

Including cysteine and phenylalanine, the CDR3 has 16 amino acids. Only the CDR3 portion is preserved as DNA: 48 bases, with reading frame beginning at the first base. Sequences LNHDA (CDR1) and SQIVND (CDR2) are obtained from the germline V gene (reference sequence). Trimming removed 3 bases from V and 4 bases from J, leaving 16 bases between the germline ends. Sequenced: PBMCs. The V and J genes are TRBV19 and TRBJ2-1, with TRBD2 as a weak D call on 5 bases. The sequence was collected from a human donor in good health (CMV status not recorded). Some clones in this sample may be carry-over from other donors' samples. For the CDR3, the sequence is CASSMIPRGSYNEQFF. Here is the DNA: TGTGCCAGTAGTATGATTCCGCGCGGGTCGTACAATGAGCAGTTCTTC.